Presented here are 18 T cell receptor beta chains from one specimen sequenced in a study of T-cell memory formation after mild COVID-19 listed by TCRdb under 2021. The library was prepared using 5' RACE. The instrument given in TCRdb is Illumina NovaSeq 6000. TCRdb reworked the public reads: Q25 trimming with fastp, MiXCR clone assembly, productive beta chains retained. Each CDR3 protein gets just one entry, which takes the most common genes and DNA from the rows behind it. This sample comprises a few hundred thousand distinct CDR3 sequences, nearly 25% of them detected only once. The ten largest clones add up to around an eighth of the sample. Sequences were obtained from PBMCs or a T cell subset sorted from them (not recorded which). These receptors came from an adult woman who had mild COVID-19 (a few samples of this study predate the infection). The sample titles of this study are shuffled in the database, so cell type and time point are left out; the donor was told from shared clones.

The chain has TRBV6-1 and TRBJ2-3; weak D call: TRBD1 (6 bases). CDR3 length: 15 residues. Trimming took 3 bases from V and 1 from J, leaving 11 bases between them. Germline CDR1 and CDR2: MNHNS and SASEGT. This CDR3 is CASSDGQPGTDTQYF. In DNA form, the CDR3 reads TGTGCCAGCAGTGACGGACAGCCCGGCACAGATACGCAGTATTTT.

The chain employs TRBV12-3 or TRBV12-4 and TRBJ2-4; tentatively, D is TRBD1 (5 bases). The CDR3 loop spans 15 amino acids. Trimming removed 2 bases at V and 6 bases at J, with 14 bases between. The CDR3 spells CASSLRGGLRNIQYF. DNA of the CDR3: TGTGCCAGCAGTTTAAGGGGCGGCCTTCGAAACATTCAGTACTTC.

This clonotype was seen a handful of times. This rearrangement joins TRBV7-9 to TRBJ2-5; 9 positions agree with TRBD2. This CDR3 has 16 residues. Germline CDR1 is SEHNR and CDR2 is FQNEAQ (reference sequence). V trimming: 6 bases; J trimming: 1 base; junction bases outside the gene matches: 9. CDR3: CASRDLSGRLQETQYF. In nucleotides, the CDR3 is TGTGCCAGCAGGGACCTTAGCGGGAGACTCCAAGAGACCCAGTACTTC.

The CDR3 is CASSLGDREAKNIQYF. In DNA, the CDR3 is TGCGCCAGCAGCTTGGGGGACAGGGAGGCCAAAAACATTCAGTACTTC. The V and J genes are TRBV5-1 and TRBJ2-4; 9 bases are shared with TRBD1. CDR1 is SGHRS, CDR2 YFSETQ, per germline. CDR3 length: 16 residues. After removal of 0 bases from V and 1 base from J, the junction contained 2 bases not matched to a gene.

The V call is TRBV7-3, the J call TRBJ2-2, with no clear D. With 9 bases removed from V and 5 bases from J, the gap between germline ends came to 13 bases. CDR1 SGHTA and CDR2 FQGTGA come from the germline V gene. This CDR3 is 13 amino acids long. The CDR3 spells CASGSLATGELFF. The DNA of the CDR3 is TGTGCCAGTGGGTCTCTTGCAACCGGGGAGCTGTTTTTT. Full variable domain (outside the CDR3, taken from reference TRBV7-3 and TRBJ2-2): GAGVSQTPSNKVTEKGKYVELRCDPISGHTALYWYRQSLGQGPEFLIYFQGTGAADDSGLPNDRFFAVRPEGSVSTLKIQRTERGDSAVYLCASGSLATGELFFGEGSRLTVL.

The chain is built from TRBV20-1 and TRBJ2-7; 8 bases match TRBD1. The germline gives CDR1 DFQATT, CDR2 SNEGSKA (reference sequence). The CDR3 totals 15 residues. V lost 6 bases and J lost 3; bases outside the gene matches: 13. The CDR3 DNA is TGCAGTGCGGAAGACCGCGACAGGGGCAGCTACGAGCAGTACTTC. Protein product: CSAEDRDRGSYEQYF.

The V call is TRBV14, the J call TRBJ2-1; no clear D gene. V dropped 1 base and J dropped 6 bases, with 10 bases sitting between them. Germline CDR1 is SGHDN and CDR2 is FVKESK. The CDR3 runs to 14 residues. Written as DNA, the CDR3 is TGTGCCAGCAGCCAAGTCTTTAAGTTCAATGAGCAGTTCTTC. Translation gives CASSQVFKFNEQFF.

This clonotype has more than one count but fewer than ten. The chain couples TRBV5-1 to TRBJ2-2, with D perhaps given as TRBD1 or TRBD2 (5 bases each). This CDR3 spans 15 amino acids. Germline-derived CDR1 and CDR2 are SGHRS and YFSETQ. Trimming shortened V by 0 bases and J by 6 bases, and 12 bases separated the two germline ends. CDR3 protein: CASSLVPGSSGELFF. CDR3 DNA: TGCGCCAGCAGCTTGGTACCAGGGAGTTCCGGGGAGCTGTTTTTT.

This clonotype was observed a few times. The rearrangement joins TRBV7-8 to TRBJ2-3; 13 bases are shared with TRBD2. Per the germline V gene, CDR1 is SGHVS and CDR2 is FQNEAQ. The CDR3 spans 17 residues. The V gene end was trimmed by 1 base and the J gene end by 4 bases; junction bases not matched to a gene: 5. CDR3 nucleotides: TGTGCCAGCAGCTTAGATTCGGGACTAGCGGGACCAGATACGCAGTATTTT. It translates to CASSLDSGLAGPDTQYF. The complete variable domain, with remaining parts taken from reference TRBV7-8 and TRBJ2-3, reads GAGVSQSPRYKVAKRGQDVALRCDPISGHVSLFWYQQALGQGPEFLTYFQNEAQLDKSGLPSDRFFAERPEGSVSTLKIQRTQQEDSAVYLCASSLDSGLAGPDTQYFGPGTRLTVL.

The chain employs TRBV28 and TRBJ2-3, with 10 positions matching TRBD2. The germline CDR1 and CDR2 sequences are MDHEN and SYDVKM. Trimming cost V 5 bases and J 7 bases; bases outside gene matches: 12. The CDR3 consists of 16 residues. As DNA, the CDR3 is TGTGCCAGCAGTCCCCTCGCTAGCGGGAGAGGTTATACGCAGTATTTT. Translating it yields CASSPLASGRGYTQYF.

The chain links TRBV27 to TRBJ2-2; no firm D call. The V gene lost 3 bases and the J gene lost 9 bases, with 17 bases spanning the gap. The V gene's germline CDR1 is MNHEY and CDR2 SMNVEV (reference sequence). The CDR3 extends over 15 amino acids. CDR3 protein: CASSLNLASTRELFF. CDR3 DNA: TGTGCCAGCAGTTTGAATCTCGCTAGTACCAGGGAGCTGTTTTTT.

This clonotype was seen a few times. The chain joins TRBV18 to TRBJ1-3; a weak D match, TRBD1 (5 bases). This CDR3 comprises 14 residues. V was clipped by 5 bases and J by 2 bases, with 10 bases between them. CDR1 and CDR2 (germline): KGHSH, LQKENI. The CDR3 sequence is CASSTGGTGNTIYF. The DNA for the CDR3 is TGTGCCAGCTCAACAGGAGGAACTGGAAACACCATATATTTT.

This chain connects TRBV18 to TRBJ1-2, with D maybe TRBD1 (5 bases). CDR3 length: 15 residues. The V gene lost 3 bases and the J gene lost 4 bases, with 15 bases spanning the gap. CDR1 and CDR2 (germline): KGHSH, LQKENI. The CDR3 reads CASSPIREVGYGYTF. The CDR3 DNA follows: TGTGCCAGCTCACCTATCAGGGAAGTCGGCTATGGCTACACCTTC.

This clonotype was detected only a few times. The rearrangement joins TRBV5-5 to TRBJ2-7; D is perhaps TRBD2 (6 bases). The germline CDR1 and CDR2 sequences are SGHKS and YYEKEE (reference sequence). There are 14 residues in the CDR3. V was trimmed by 4 bases and J by 3 bases, leaving 14 bases between them. The CDR3 sequence: CASSQRRGNYEQYF. The CDR3 bases are TGTGCCAGCAGCCAAAGACGGGGGAACTACGAGCAGTACTTC.

The V gene is TRBV29-1, the J gene TRBJ2-4; 11 bases are a match to TRBD1. The CDR3 is 18 amino acids. The J segment lost 0 bases and the V segment lost 4 bases, leaving 11 bases of the junction unmatched. From germline, CDR1 is SQVTM and CDR2 ANQGSEA. The CDR3 reads CSVATGTGGPLAKNIQYF. In DNA form, the CDR3 reads TGCAGCGTTGCAACCGGGACAGGGGGTCCACTAGCCAAAAACATTCAGTACTTC.

This chain connects TRBV4-3 to TRBJ2-7; TRBD2 matches 10 bases. V gave up 1 base and J gave up 4 bases; unmatched junction bases: 7. The CDR3 spans 16 residues. In germline, CDR1 is LGHNA, CDR2 YSLEER. The CDR3 reads CASSQGFPSGSYEQYF. Here the CDR3 DNA reads TGCGCCAGCAGCCAAGGATTCCCTAGCGGGAGTTACGAGCAGTACTTC.

The chain joins TRBV4-2 to TRBJ2-1; 11 bases map to TRBD1. With V trimmed by 4 bases and J by 8 bases, 13 bases remained unmatched. Germline V lookup: CDR1 LGHNA, CDR2 YNFKEQ. The CDR3 covers 17 residues. CDR3 in DNA: TGTGCCAGCAGCCTAGCGCCCGGGACAGGGGGTAGGGATGAGCAGTTCTTC. Its translation is CASSLAPGTGGRDEQFF.

In this sample, this clonotype turned up many times. The CDR3 spells CASSQTTVPSGSPLHF. The CDR3 nucleotides are TGCGCCAGCAGCCAGACGACAGTCCCGAGCGGTTCACCCCTCCACTTT. The V gene is TRBV5-1, the J gene TRBJ1-6, with a weak D call TRBD1 (5 bases). CDR3 size: 16 residues. Germline values: CDR1 SGHRS, CDR2 YFSETQ. V lost 4 bases to trimming and J lost 9 bases, with 20 bases between them.